The sequence of this T cell receptor (beta chain) was determined in a study of blood T cell repertoires in COVID-19. Whole-study context: The origin of the acute and convalescent COVID-19 samples was the United States, Italy and Spain.

Repertoires were generated with immunoSEQ multiplex PCR, while TCRdb's copy carries only in-frame clones and drops some. This repertoire shows over 200,000 clones, around 90% found once; its top ten account for around 6.5%. Per germline, CDR1 KGHSH and CDR2 LQKENI. The CDR3 sequence is 14 residues long. V gave up 3 bases and J gave up 5 bases, with 13 bases separating them. Specimen: peripheral blood. This TCR was recovered from a man aged 60 to 75 who had recovered from COVID-19. V gene TRBV18 combines with J gene TRBJ1-1, with a weak D call TRBD1 (5 bases). As DNA, the CDR3 is TGTGCCAGCTCACCCCAGGGTCTTGGGACTGAAGCTTTCTTT. Its protein is CASSPQGLGTEAFF.